This T cell receptor beta chain was retrieved from a study (dated by TCRdb to 2016 to 2017). Study-wide context: In people whose bodies naturally kept HIV infection under control, the researchers looked into where HIV persistence comes from.

At the junction V is shortened by 7 bases and J by 4 bases, with 10 bases in between. According to the germline V gene (reference sequence), CDR1 reads DFQATT and CDR2 reads SNEGSKA. The CDR3 sequence holds 12 residues, the cysteine and phenylalanine included. Just the 36-base CDR3 DNA is kept, in frame starting at base 1. Libraries were prepared through 5' RACE. This sample was sequenced with an Illumina HiSeq 2000. TCRdb reprocessing: public reads trimmed at Q25 with fastp, clones called with MiXCR, in-frame beta chains kept. Rows are unified per CDR3 protein, each entry keeping the most common DNA and genes. This sample gives under 750 distinct CDR3 sequences in total; about a tenth of them show up just once. The top ten constitute roughly a quarter of the sample. Turning to this clonotype: Its antigen target is currently unknown. Base qualities are missing; no much larger clone stands one base away.

The receptor's source is a male donor with HIV. The sequencing input was total memory T cells from blood PBMCs. The cell subset or site label, read with the paper, signifies: transitional memory CD4+ T cells. The sequence is built from TRBV20-1 and TRBJ1-4, with the D segment identity uncertain. The CDR3 sequence is CSVPGSNEKLFF. The DNA is as follows: TGCAGTGTCCCGGGCAGTAATGAAAAACTGTTTTTT.